This T cell receptor beta chain was profiled in a study of blood T cell repertoires in COVID-19 (dated by TCRdb to about 2020). About the full investigation: Samples covering the acute and convalescent phases of COVID-19 were provided by collaborators in the United States, Italy and Spain. The prospective study material was composed of cDNA or gDNA derived from T cells, B-cell-depleted T cells, or PBMCs. The sample metadata nearly always contained a de-identified subject ID, COVID-19 status, age in years and sex. Where available, HLA class I and class II types were taken from metadata supplied by the sample provider and were not determined by assay-based typing. The samples were drawn from the first 160 participants of the ongoing ImmuneRACE study and from 1,200 or so subjects provided by 6 global collaborators. The dataset comprised deeply sampled blood TCRbeta repertoires from subjects exposed to, actively infected with, or recovered from COVID-19. The repertoires were released in a freely available public database intended as a resource for research on the immune response to SARS-CoV-2. Results and caveats for the whole study, not just this receptor: Clinical and demographic metadata were provided uncurated, with the amount varying by source and participant.

Each collaborating institution followed its own protocols to collect whole blood in K2EDTA tubes. For TCRbeta analysis, collaborator samples were shipped as frozen whole blood, as isolated PBMCs, or as DNA extracted from either sample type. The CDR1 and CDR2 encoded by the germline V gene are SGHVS and FNYEAQ. V is reduced by 5 bases and J by 10 bases, leaving a spacing of 15 bases between them. The CDR3 has 13 amino acids, counting the end cysteine and phenylalanine. This entry keeps only the CDR3 DNA: 39 bases, framed from base 1. TCRbeta CDR3 regions were amplified from genomic DNA using the immunoSEQ Assay, a bias-controlled multiplex PCR. As for the authors' bioinformatics: Nucleated cell counts per sample were estimated from amplification of reference gene primers within the assay. To quantify the absolute abundance of each unique TCRbeta CDR3 rearrangement, sequence reads were collapsed and filtered. For each sample, productive Simpson clonality was calculated by taking the square root of Simpson's diversity index across productive rearrangements. What TCRdb holds here is the immuneACCESS table cut down to in-frame rearrangements. Part of the clones is not present; checked against another copy, under half of the missing clones reflect an unresolved V gene, and the others are unexplained. Clone size and V and J calls were adopted from that table, with D and trimming inferred from the DNA. The sample contains roughly 40,000 clones, 75% to 90% of them found a single time. Around 10% of the sample is taken by the ten largest.

This clone was picked up one time. The clone's antigen remains unknown. Qualities for individual bases were not recorded, and no much larger clone is one base off. The chain is made from TRBV7-6 and TRBJ2-1; no confident D gene assignment can be made. The sequence derives from a man in his sixties or seventies with acute or convalescent COVID-19. The sample consisted of peripheral blood. The nucleotide sequence is given as TGTGCCAGCAGCCCTAGTCTTATGTCAGAGCAGTTCTTC. It translates as CASSPSLMSEQFF.